These 10 T cell receptor beta chains share one sample of origin, sequenced in a study of blood T cell repertoires in COVID-19. Some clones are missing from TCRdb's copy, which holds only in-frame ones; the method was immunoSEQ multiplex PCR. The table shows 350,000 to 400,000 clones, with roughly 87% occurring only once. The sample consisted of PBMCs or T cells enriched from blood (not recorded which). These receptors were obtained from a woman aged 25 to 39 who had recovered from COVID-19.

V is TRBV28 and J is TRBJ2-7, with 7 nucleotides matching TRBD2. CDR1 and CDR2 (germline): MDHEN, SYDVKM. V was pared by 5 bases and J by 4 bases, with 11 bases of the junction left unmatched. The CDR3 runs 15 residues. CDR3 coding DNA: TGTGCCAGCAGTACTCTCCGGGACTATCAATACGAGCAGTACTTC. This encodes CASSTLRDYQYEQYF. Complete variable domain (other parts from reference TRBV28 and TRBJ2-7): DVKVTQSSRYLVKRTGEKVFLECVQDMDHENMFWYRQDPGLGLRLIYFSYDVKMKEKGDIPEGYSVSREKKERFSLILESASTNQTSMYLCASSTLRDYQYEQYFGPGTRLTVT.

The rearrangement uses TRBV5-1 and TRBJ2-6; D unclear. V was clipped by 4 bases and J by 2 bases, with 10 bases between them. The CDR3 runs to 15 residues. CDR1 and CDR2 from the germline V gene are SGHRS and YFSETQ. CDR3 residues: CASSLQGAGANVLTF. CDR3 in DNA: TGCGCCAGCAGCCTACAAGGAGCTGGGGCCAACGTCCTGACTTTC.

The gene calls are TRBV28 and TRBJ1-5; D gene ambiguous. Germline values: CDR1 MDHEN, CDR2 SYDVKM. This CDR3 has 14 amino acids. Trimming cost V 3 bases and J 1 base, with 7 bases left between them. CDR3 bases: TGTGCCAGCAGTTTTCTTCCCAGCAATCAGCCCCAGCATTTT. This translates into CASSFLPSNQPQHF.

The chain links TRBV28 to TRBJ1-2, with TRBD1 matching over 10 bases. From germline, CDR1 is MDHEN and CDR2 SYDVKM. The CDR3 covers 17 residues. Trimming took 5 bases from V and 0 from J; bases not matched to a gene: 9. The CDR3 DNA follows: TGTGCCAGCAGTAAACCGGGACAGGGGCCCGCTAACTATGGCTACACCTTC. The encoded protein is CASSKPGQGPANYGYTF.

The rearrangement links TRBV4-1 to TRBJ2-6, with 7 bases that match TRBD2. CDR3 size: 17 residues. V shed 0 bases and J 4 bases; nucleotides not matched to a gene: 6. Germline lookup yields CDR1 MGHRA and CDR2 YSYEKL. In DNA, the CDR3 is TGCGCCAGCAGCCAAGATCAGGGAGGGGCAGGGGCCAACGTCCTGACTTTC. This codes for CASSQDQGGAGANVLTF.

This rearrangement joins TRBV7-9 to TRBJ1-1, with D maybe TRBD1 (5 bases). V was cut by 4 bases and J by 1 base, with 22 bases left in between. Germline-derived CDR1 and CDR2 are SEHNR and FQNEAQ (reference sequence). The CDR3 loop spans 18 amino acids. This CDR3 reads CASSSPRVSDRGNTEAFF. DNA of the CDR3: TGTGCCAGCAGCTCCCCTCGGGTATCAGATAGGGGGAACACTGAAGCTTTCTTT.

The genes are TRBV7-9 and TRBJ1-3; D unclear. The CDR3 loop spans 13 amino acids. V lost 6 bases and J lost 0, with 6 bases in between. Germline assignment: CDR1 SEHNR and CDR2 FQNEAQ (reference sequence). CDR3 residues: CASSQFSGNTIYF. Here the CDR3 DNA reads TGTGCCAGCAGTCAATTCTCTGGAAACACCATATATTTT. Combining the CDR3 with reference TRBV7-9 and TRBJ1-3 gives the whole variable domain DTGVSQNPRHKITKRGQNVTFRCDPISEHNRLYWYRQTLGQGPEFLTYFQNEAQLEKSRLLSDRFSAERPKGSFSTLEIQRTEQGDSAMYLCASSQFSGNTIYFGEGSWLTVV.

The J gene is TRBJ1-4, the V gene TRBV6-1; D is unresolved. Germline CDR1 and CDR2: MNHNS and SASEGT. The CDR3 length is 13 residues. The V end was cut by 3 bases, the J end by 5 bases, with 7 bases between. CDR3 region: CASSESTNEKLFF. The CDR3, as DNA: TGTGCCAGCAGTGAGAGTACGAATGAAAAACTGTTTTTT.

The rearrangement links TRBV11-1 to TRBJ1-1; TRBD1 matches 8 bases. Germline V CDR1 and CDR2: SGHAT, FQDESV (reference sequence). CDR3 size: 14 residues. V lost 5 bases, J lost 9 bases, and 11 bases stayed unmatched. The DNA of the CDR3 is TGTGCCAGCAGCCCCTACCGGACAGGGTTACAAGCTTTCTTT. Translation gives CASSPYRTGLQAFF.

This rearrangement joins TRBV7-9 to TRBJ1-2; 7 nucleotides line up with TRBD1. The junction had 5 bases not matched to a gene; V was cut back by 5 bases and J by 2 bases. CDR3 size: 14 residues. Germline V CDR1 and CDR2: SEHNR, FQNEAQ (reference sequence). The CDR3: CASSPPTGNYGYTF. In DNA, the CDR3 is TGTGCCAGCAGCCCGCCGACAGGGAACTATGGCTACACCTTC.